This TCR beta chain was sequenced for a study of cytomegalovirus exposure and HLA in healthy donors (dated by TCRdb to the late 2010s). About the investigation overall: An earlier analysis of 587 of the donors reported about 260 Gb of sequence data and 117 million unique TCR beta sequences obtained from approximately 180 million T cells. Approximately 300 gigabases of sequencing data and 91 million or so unique TCR sequences made up an early release that covered about 640 HLA-typed donors. The genetic ancestry cluster associated with self-reported Caucasian donors included about 84% of the roughly 390 genotyped donors. The aim of the study was to test whether cataloging public T cell receptors could identify signatures of past pathogen exposure. Using immunosequencing, the study profiled T cell repertoires from 666 subjects and related those repertoires to cytomegalovirus serostatus. Besides the first cohort of some 670 subjects, a separate validation cohort made up of about 120 different subjects was used. To predict cytomegalovirus infection status, the study combined high-throughput TCR immunosequencing, statistical association of individual TCRs with disease status, and machine learning. To study patterns of TCR occurrence, a later analysis re-analyzed previously published TCR beta repertoires from several hundred donors and added high-resolution HLA genotyping. In the later analysis, no new phenotypic data were used to find candidate immune exposures; instead, reliance was placed on TCR beta sequences and their occurrence across donors. To decide whether each TCR beta V gene segment behaved as functional or pseudogenic, an earlier analysis of over 500 of the donors relied on high-throughput TCR beta sequencing. Donor age, sex, ethnicity and CMV serostatus were collected together with the repertoire data. In a later genetic analysis, genome-wide SNP genotypes for about 65% of the roughly 700 donors were used, and that subset was treated as a discovery cohort. Every repertoire in the discovery cohort had been generated on one and the same sequencing platform. Both class I and class II loci were covered by HLA typing, at four-digit resolution. Typing coverage differed by locus: A, B, C, DRB1 and DQB1 were typed in about 629-630 donors, DQA1 in approximately 520, DPA1 in 600 to 610, and DPB1 in just under 490. Four or five DR-DQ haplotypes were handled as single units for association and clustering because linkage in the cohort was strong. Among under 450 genotyped donors of the cohort, an average of around 240,000 unique TCR beta nucleotide sequences were sequenced per donor, roughly a sixth of them non-productive. Study-level results and caveats: A further reported finding was that TCR beta sequences accurately predicted the HLA-A and HLA-B alleles for most subjects in the first cohort. In the study, about 150 TCR beta chains were listed as associated with cytomegalovirus. According to a later analysis, TCR association rates differed among HLA loci, with DRB1 alleles showing the most associated TCRs and HLA-C alleles showing the fewest. Because HLA typing was missing for some donors at each locus, association tests included only the typed subset. The only immune exposure information available for the cohort was CMV serostatus. Broadly in line with IMGT annotations, most TCR beta V segments showed up in productive rearrangements about 90% or about 30% of the time in an earlier analysis of 587 of the donors. V-gene and J-gene trimming of TCR beta chains was associated with a missense DCLRE1C variant in a later genetic analysis, and the association was replicated in an independent cohort. This cohort had only TCR beta chains sequenced, and the lack of alpha or paired-chain data limited which features could be detected. A later analysis associated about 17,000 TCR beta sequences with specific HLA alleles at a false discovery rate of 0.05. Compared with equally common non-associated chains, HLA-associated TCR beta chains in a later analysis were more clonally expanded and had lower generation probabilities. The 87-base-pair reads could not distinguish some IMGT-functional V segments, including TRBV6-2 and TRBV6-3, so those segments were excluded. Because counts were too low, approximately 15 rarely observed V segments, including chromosome 9 orphons, were excluded from the earlier analysis of some 590 of the donors. In a later analysis, most CMV-associated TCR beta chains were found to appear HLA-restricted, with HLA associations seemingly driven largely by CMV exposure. When HLA alleles, especially DR and DQ, strongly co-occurred, attributing TCR associations to individual alleles was difficult. Across donors, most TCR sequences were observed very rarely, whereas some public TCRs were present in many individuals. A group of highly shared sequence variants was considered likely to be a technical artifact of the sequencing pipeline. The authors suggested that the approach could potentially be extended to other disease states and immunological phenotypes. In a later analysis, several top co-occurrence clusters were reported to appear linked to parvovirus B19, influenza, CMV and Epstein-Barr virus. A few of the identified cytomegalovirus-associated TCR beta chains were confirmed in vitro to be specific for cytomegalovirus antigens. Correlated functional status among segregating V segments might be attributable to linkage disequilibrium, but an unknown experimental factor could not be ruled out. In a later genetic analysis, fewer N-insertions in productive TCRs were reported among donors in an Asian-associated ancestry cluster than the roughly 670-donor mean. The classifier was reported to diagnose cytomegalovirus status with high specificity and sensitivity in both the original and validation cohorts. Presence/absence analyses assumed roughly uniform sequencing depth across donors, an assumption that may not hold.

The receptor library was made with the immunoSEQ multiplex PCR assay. The multiplex PCR relied on a mix of 60 forward primers for TCR Vbeta segments and 13 reverse primers for TCR Jbeta segments. The CDR3 region of rearranged TCR beta genes was amplified from genomic DNA with a multiplex PCR assay. Amplified TCR beta libraries were sequenced as 87-base-pair reads on the Illumina HiSeq System. The original methods were these. A later analysis counted around 72 million unique TCR beta chains across the 650 to 800 repertoires, and 10 million to 11 million of these chains were shared by at least two donors. Raw reads were error-corrected and collapsed into unique sequences by a nearest-neighbor algorithm in which closely related sequences were merged to remove PCR and sequencing errors. V, D and J gene segments were assigned by aligning CDR3 sequences to IMGT reference sequences. For a sequence to be retained, at least a six-nucleotide match to both a V gene segment and a J gene segment was required. A rearrangement counted as productive if the CDR3 had no stop codons and remained in frame with V and J, and every other rearrangement counted as non-productive. CDR3 was defined according to IMGT convention as the region running from the second conserved V-encoded cysteine to the conserved J-encoded phenylalanine. In an earlier analysis of 587 of the donors, sequences lacking an unambiguous match to a single V gene segment were excluded. In an earlier analysis of 450 to 700 of the donors, V segments were called functional above 56.7% productive rearrangements and were called segregating when the between-donor standard deviation exceeded 5%. A statistical classification framework was built to diagnose cytomegalovirus status from the catalog of TCR beta chain sequences. A later analysis assigned V and J genes by comparing TCR nucleotide sequences with IMGT/GENE-DB human TR gene sequences. The TCRdist pipeline was used in a later analysis to assign CDR3 sequences and most-parsimonious VDJ recombination scenarios. In a later analysis, every TCR beta chain was defined by the combination of its CDR3 amino acid sequence and its V-gene family, and reads without a unique V-gene family were dropped. To address suspected cross-contamination and a sequencing artifact, a later analysis removed under 600 highly shared, low-generation-probability nucleotide sequences. A later analysis calculated a clonal expansion index for each public chain from normalized within-repertoire ranks of inferred template counts. In a later analysis, generation probabilities were computed using a VDJ recombination model fitted to out-of-frame rearrangements, and the results were checked against IGoR. A later analysis scored TCR-TCR, TCR-HLA and TCR-CMV co-occurrence with hypergeometric tests, applying a repertoire-size bias correction to TCR pairs. In a later analysis, false discovery rates were estimated by permuting HLA or CMV assignments 20 times. A later analysis grouped co-occurring TCRs with DBSCAN, adding TCRdist sequence similarity when clustering within HLA-allele-positive subsets. For co-occurrence clustering, repertoires with fewer than 30,000 or more than 120,000 public chains were excluded, along with about five repertoires with anomalous nucleotide sharing. What TCRdb holds here is the immuneACCESS table cut down to in-frame rearrangements. Part of the clones is not present; checked against another copy, under half of the missing clones reflect an unresolved V gene, and the others are unexplained. The V and J calls and clone size come from that table; D and trimming were worked out from the DNA. The sample table holds roughly 92,000 clones, of which roughly 8.2% were seen once. Roughly 2.1% of the sample is taken by the ten largest.

In this sample, this clone turned up a few times. Its binding antigen is unknown. No quality values exist for individual bases; no much larger clone is one base distant. In total, around 600 healthy bone marrow donors made up the cohort. At the time of sampling, every cohort member was nominally healthy, though immune exposures that went unrecorded were likely present. The donor was CMV seronegative and belonged to the group of under 400 seronegative cohort members. A peripheral blood sample was provided by each donor, and peripheral blood mononuclear cells were used for TCR beta sequencing. The Qiagen DNeasy Blood Extraction Kit was used to extract genomic DNA from the blood cell samples. V has 6 bases trimmed and J has 4 bases trimmed; junction bases matching no gene number 9. Its CDR3 holds 17 amino acids, cysteine through phenylalanine. The sequence is cut down to CDR3 DNA, 51 bases in frame from base 1. According to the germline V gene (reference sequence), CDR1 reads MNHEY and CDR2 reads SMNVEV.

The clonotype comes from a man between 50 and 59 years old in good health and CMV-seronegative. The V and J genes are TRBV27 and TRBJ2-2, and 12 bases in between align with TRBD2. Sequenced sample: PBMCs. In nucleotide form, the sequence is TGTGCCAGCAGCCCCTCTCCGGGACTAGCGGGCACCGGGGAGCTGTTTTTT. This codes for CASSPSPGLAGTGELFF.